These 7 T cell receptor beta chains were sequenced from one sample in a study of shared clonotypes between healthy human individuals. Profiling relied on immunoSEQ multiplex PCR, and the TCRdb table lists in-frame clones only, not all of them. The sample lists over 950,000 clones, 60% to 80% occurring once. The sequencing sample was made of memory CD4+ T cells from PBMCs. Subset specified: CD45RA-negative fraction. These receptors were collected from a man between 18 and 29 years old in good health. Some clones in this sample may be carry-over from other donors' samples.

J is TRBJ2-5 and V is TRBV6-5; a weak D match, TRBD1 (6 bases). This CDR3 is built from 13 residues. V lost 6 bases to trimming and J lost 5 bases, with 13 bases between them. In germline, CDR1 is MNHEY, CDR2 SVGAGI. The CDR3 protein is CASSGRGRETQYF. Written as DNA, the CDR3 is TGTGCCAGCAGCGGCAGGGGTCGGGAGACCCAGTACTTC.

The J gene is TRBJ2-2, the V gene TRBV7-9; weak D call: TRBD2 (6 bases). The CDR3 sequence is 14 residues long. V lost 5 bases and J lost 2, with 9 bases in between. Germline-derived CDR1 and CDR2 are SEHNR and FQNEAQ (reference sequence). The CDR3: CASSAGTNTGELFF. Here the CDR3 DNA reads TGTGCCAGCAGCGCCGGGACTAACACCGGGGAGCTGTTTTTT.

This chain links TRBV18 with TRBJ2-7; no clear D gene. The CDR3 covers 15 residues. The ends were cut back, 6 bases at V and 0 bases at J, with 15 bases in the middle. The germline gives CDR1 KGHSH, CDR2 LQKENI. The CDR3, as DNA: TGTGCCAGCTCCCGGGCCGGCCCCAGCTCCTACGAGCAGTACTTC. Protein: CASSRAGPSSYEQYF.

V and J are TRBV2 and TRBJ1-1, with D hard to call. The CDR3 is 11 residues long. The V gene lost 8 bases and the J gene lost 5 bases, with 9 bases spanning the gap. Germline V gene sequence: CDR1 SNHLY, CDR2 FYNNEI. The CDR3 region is CASSYSTEAFF. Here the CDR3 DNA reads TGTGCCAGCTCTTACTCTACTGAAGCTTTCTTT.

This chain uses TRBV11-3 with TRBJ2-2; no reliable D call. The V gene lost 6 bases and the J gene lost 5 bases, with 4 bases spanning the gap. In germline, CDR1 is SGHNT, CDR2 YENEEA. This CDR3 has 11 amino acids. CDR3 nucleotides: TGTGCCAGCAGGGGGACCGGGGAGCTGTTTTTT. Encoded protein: CASRGTGELFF.

CDR3 coding DNA: TGTGCCAGCAGCTTACGGGGACAGGGAGGGACCGGGGAGCTGTTTTTT. Translation gives CASSLRGQGGTGELFF. The gene calls are TRBV7-3 and TRBJ2-2; TRBD1 agrees at 9 bases. The CDR3 runs to 16 residues. Trimming took 2 bases from V and 5 from J; bases not matched to a gene: 6. Germline CDR1 is SGHTA and CDR2 is FQGTGA.

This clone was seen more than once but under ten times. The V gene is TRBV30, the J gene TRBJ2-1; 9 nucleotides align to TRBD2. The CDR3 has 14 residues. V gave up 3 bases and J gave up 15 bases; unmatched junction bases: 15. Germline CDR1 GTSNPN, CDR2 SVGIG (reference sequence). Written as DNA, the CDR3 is TGTGCCTGGAGCGCGGCGGGAGGGTCCTCCCCACGGTTCTTC. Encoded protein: CAWSAAGGSSPRFF. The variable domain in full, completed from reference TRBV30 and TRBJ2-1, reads SQTIHQWPATLVQPVGSPLSLECTVEGTSNPNLYWYRQAAGRGLQLLFYSVGIGQISSEVPQNLSASRPQDRQFILSSKKLLLSDSGFYLCAWSAAGGSSPRFFGPGTRLTVL.